These T cell receptor beta chains were read from a single sample in a study of blood T cell repertoires in COVID-19. This table comes from immunoSEQ multiplex PCR, and its TCRdb copy is limited to in-frame clones, with some not included. The sample has about 320,000 clones; nearly 90% are singletons. Material for sequencing was peripheral blood. The receptors derive from a woman aged 25-40 years with COVID-19, enrolled during active disease. CDR3s include the opening cysteine and the closing phenylalanine or tryptophan. Each record gives: J gene, V gene, clone size, D gene, CDR3 DNA, CDR3 protein. D genes are given only for firm matches. Only some rows state a clone size, as once, few, many or a class for expanded clones.

J gene: TRBJ1-1; V gene: TRBV11-2; clone size: -; D gene: -; CDR3 DNA: TGTGCCAGCAGCCTCTCAGTGAACACTGAAGCTTTCTTT; CDR3 protein: CASSLSVNTEAFF
J gene: TRBJ1-4; V gene: TRBV7-6; clone size: -; D gene: -; CDR3 DNA: TGTGCCAGCAGCCCATGGTCCAGGGCGAATGAAAAACTGTTTTTT; CDR3 protein: CASSPWSRANEKLFF
J gene: TRBJ2-7; V gene: TRBV11-2; clone size: -; D gene: TRBD2; CDR3 DNA: TGTGCCAGCAGCTTAGGCTTACTAGCGGGCTACGAGCAGTACTTC; CDR3 protein: CASSLGLLAGYEQYF
J gene: TRBJ2-3; V gene: TRBV2; clone size: -; D gene: TRBD1; CDR3 DNA: TGTGCCAGCATATCGGACAGGGTAAACACAGATACGCAGTATTTT; CDR3 protein: CASISDRVNTDTQYF
J gene: TRBJ1-1; V gene: TRBV11-1; clone size: -; D gene: -; CDR3 DNA: TGTGCCAGCAGCTTAGCGCCGGGTTCGGGAGCTTTCTTT; CDR3 protein: CASSLAPGSGAFF
J gene: TRBJ1-1; V gene: TRBV4-1; clone size: -; D gene: TRBD1; CDR3 DNA: TGCGCCAGCAGCCAAGATAGGGTGGGGACAGGGAATGGTGAAGCTTTCTTT; CDR3 protein: CASSQDRVGTGNGEAFF
J gene: TRBJ2-2; V gene: TRBV7-8; clone size: -; D gene: -; CDR3 DNA: TGTGCCAGCAGCTTAGCGCTAGCGTTCGGGGAGCTGTTTTTT; CDR3 protein: CASSLALAFGELFF
J gene: TRBJ2-5; V gene: TRBV3-1/TRBV3-2; clone size: -; D gene: -; CDR3 DNA: TGTGCCAGCAGCCAAGATCCGGAAGAGACCCAGTACTTC; CDR3 protein: CASSQDPEETQYF
J gene: TRBJ1-5; V gene: TRBV21-1; clone size: few; D gene: -; CDR3 DNA: TGTGCCAGCAGCAGTGGGGTGACAGGGAGCAATCAGCCCCAGCATTTT; CDR3 protein: CASSSGVTGSNQPQHF
J gene: TRBJ1-2; V gene: TRBV19; clone size: -; D gene: TRBD1; CDR3 DNA: TGTGCCAGTAGTACACGACAGGGGGCCGGCTATGGCTACACCTTC; CDR3 protein: CASSTRQGAGYGYTF